The clone carrying this TCR beta chain was detected only a few times. Its antigen is not known. TCRdb keeps only in-frame clones here, not all; method: immunoSEQ multiplex PCR. There are about 63,000 clones in the sample; over 75% occur only once, and approximately 10% lies in the top ten. This CDR3 region has 14 residues. Germline V gene data show CDR1 as LNHDA and CDR2 as SQIVND (reference sequence). Trimming shortened V by 7 bases and J by 1 base, and 11 bases separated the two germline ends. These data come from a study of OX40 agonist ivuxolimab in advanced cancers. General study results and limits: Some of the lowest clonal expansion was seen in partial responders at 0.1-3.0 mg/kg.

The source material was CD4+ or CD8+ T cells sorted from blood, sampled in a trial of the OX40 agonist ivuxolimab. This receptor was identified in an adult with an advanced solid tumor such as melanoma, head and neck, liver or kidney cancer. J is TRBJ1-5 and V is TRBV19; D remains ambiguous. DNA of the CDR3: TGTGCCAGTACCCCAAGCAGCAGCAATCAGCCCCAGCATTTT. Its translation: CASTPSSSNQPQHF.